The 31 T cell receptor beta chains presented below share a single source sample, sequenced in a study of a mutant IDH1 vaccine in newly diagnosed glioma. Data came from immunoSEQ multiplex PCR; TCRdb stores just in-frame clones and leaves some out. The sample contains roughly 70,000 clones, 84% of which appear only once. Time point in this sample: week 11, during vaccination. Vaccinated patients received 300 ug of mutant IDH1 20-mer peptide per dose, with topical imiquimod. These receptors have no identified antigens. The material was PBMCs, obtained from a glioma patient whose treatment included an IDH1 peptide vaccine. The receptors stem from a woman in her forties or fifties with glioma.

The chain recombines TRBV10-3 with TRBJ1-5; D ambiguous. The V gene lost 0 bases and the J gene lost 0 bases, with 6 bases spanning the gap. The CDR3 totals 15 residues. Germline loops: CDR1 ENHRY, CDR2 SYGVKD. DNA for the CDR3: TGTGCCATCAGTGAGTCGGCCTATAGCAATCAGCCCCAGCATTTT. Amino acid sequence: CAISESAYSNQPQHF.

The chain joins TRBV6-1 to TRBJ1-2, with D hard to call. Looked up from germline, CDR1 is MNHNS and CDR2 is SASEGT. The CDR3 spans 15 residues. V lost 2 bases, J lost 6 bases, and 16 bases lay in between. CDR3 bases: TGTGCCAGCAGTGAATTTAACGAGAAGAGCGATGGCTACACCTTC. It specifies CASSEFNEKSDGYTF.

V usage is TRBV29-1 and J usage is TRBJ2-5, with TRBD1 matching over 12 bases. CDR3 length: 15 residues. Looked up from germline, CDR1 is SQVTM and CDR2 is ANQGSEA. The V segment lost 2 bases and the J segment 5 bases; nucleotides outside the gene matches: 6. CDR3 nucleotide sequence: TGCAGCGTTGAACGGGACAGGGGGCGATATGAGACCCAGTACTTC. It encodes CSVERDRGRYETQYF. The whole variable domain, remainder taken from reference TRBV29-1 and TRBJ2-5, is SAVISQKPSRDICQRGTSLTIQCQVDSQVTMMFWYRQQPGQSLTLIATANQGSEATYESGFVIDKFPISRPNLTFSTLTVSNMSPEDSSIYLCSVERDRGRYETQYFGPGTRLLVL.

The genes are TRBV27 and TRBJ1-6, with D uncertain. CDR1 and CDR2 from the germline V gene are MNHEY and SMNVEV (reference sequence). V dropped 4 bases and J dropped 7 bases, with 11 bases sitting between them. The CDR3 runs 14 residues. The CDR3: CASSSLDPNSPLHF. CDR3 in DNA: TGTGCCAGCAGTTCCCTGGACCCAAATTCACCCCTCCACTTT.

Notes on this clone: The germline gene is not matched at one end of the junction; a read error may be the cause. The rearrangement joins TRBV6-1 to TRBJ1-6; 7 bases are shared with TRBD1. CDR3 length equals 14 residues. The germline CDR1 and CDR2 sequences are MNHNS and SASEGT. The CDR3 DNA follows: TGTGCCAGCACCCCATCCCGGACAGGAGTACCCCTTCACTTT. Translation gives CASTPSRTGVPLHF.

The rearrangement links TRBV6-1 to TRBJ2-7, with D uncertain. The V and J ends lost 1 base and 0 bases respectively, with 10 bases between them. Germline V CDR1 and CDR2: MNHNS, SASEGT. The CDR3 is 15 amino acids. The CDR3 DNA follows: TGTGCCAGCAGTGAAGGGGCGCATAGCTCCTACGAGCAGTACTTC. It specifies CASSEGAHSSYEQYF.

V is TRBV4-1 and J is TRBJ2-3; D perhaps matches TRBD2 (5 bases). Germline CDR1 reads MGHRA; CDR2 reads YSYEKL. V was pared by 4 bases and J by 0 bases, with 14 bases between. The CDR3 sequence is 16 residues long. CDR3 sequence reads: CASSRESGKSTDTQYF. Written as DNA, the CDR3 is TGCGCCAGCAGCCGGGAATCGGGGAAAAGCACAGATACGCAGTATTTT.

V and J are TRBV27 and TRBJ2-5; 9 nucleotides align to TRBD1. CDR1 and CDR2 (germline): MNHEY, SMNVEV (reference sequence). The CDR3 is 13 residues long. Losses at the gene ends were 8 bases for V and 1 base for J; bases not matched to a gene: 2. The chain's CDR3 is CASGQGIQETQYF. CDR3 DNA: TGTGCCAGCGGACAGGGGATCCAAGAGACCCAGTACTTC.

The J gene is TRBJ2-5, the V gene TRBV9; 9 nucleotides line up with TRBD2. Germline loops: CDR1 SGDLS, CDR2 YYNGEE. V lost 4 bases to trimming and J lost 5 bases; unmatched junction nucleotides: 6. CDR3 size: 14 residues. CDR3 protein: CASSPYGLAETQYF. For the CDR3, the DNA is TGTGCCAGCAGCCCATACGGACTAGCGGAGACCCAGTACTTC.

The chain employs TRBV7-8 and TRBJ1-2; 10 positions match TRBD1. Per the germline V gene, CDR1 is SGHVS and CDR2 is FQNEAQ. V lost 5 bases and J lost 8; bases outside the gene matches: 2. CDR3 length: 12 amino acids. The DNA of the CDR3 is TGTGCCAGCAGCGACAGGGGGCGAGGCTACACCTTC. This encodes CASSDRGRGYTF. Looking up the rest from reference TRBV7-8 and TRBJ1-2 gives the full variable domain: GAGVSQSPRYKVAKRGQDVALRCDPISGHVSLFWYQQALGQGPEFLTYFQNEAQLDKSGLPSDRFFAERPEGSVSTLKIQRTQQEDSAVYLCASSDRGRGYTFGSGTRLTVV.

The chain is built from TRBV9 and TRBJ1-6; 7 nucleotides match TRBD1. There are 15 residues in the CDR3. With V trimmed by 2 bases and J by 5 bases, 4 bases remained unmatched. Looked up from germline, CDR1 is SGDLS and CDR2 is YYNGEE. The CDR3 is CASSVGTVNNSPLHF. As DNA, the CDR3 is TGTGCCAGCAGCGTCGGGACAGTTAATAATTCACCCCTCCACTTT.

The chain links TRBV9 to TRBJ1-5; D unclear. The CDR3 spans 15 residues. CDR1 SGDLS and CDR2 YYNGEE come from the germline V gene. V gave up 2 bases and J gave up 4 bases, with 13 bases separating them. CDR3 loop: CASSVGEIANQPQHF. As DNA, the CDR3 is TGTGCCAGCAGCGTCGGGGAGATAGCAAATCAGCCCCAGCATTTT.

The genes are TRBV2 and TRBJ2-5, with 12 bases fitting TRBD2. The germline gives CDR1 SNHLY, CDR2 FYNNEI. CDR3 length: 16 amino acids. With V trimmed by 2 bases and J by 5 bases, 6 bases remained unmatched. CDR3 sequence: CASSEKTSGGGETQYF. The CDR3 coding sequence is TGTGCCAGCAGTGAAAAGACTAGCGGGGGAGGTGAGACCCAGTACTTC.

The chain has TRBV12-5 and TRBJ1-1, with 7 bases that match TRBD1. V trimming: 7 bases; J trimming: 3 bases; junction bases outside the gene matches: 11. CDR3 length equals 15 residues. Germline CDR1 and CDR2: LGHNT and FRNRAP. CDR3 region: CASDRAHRGDTEAFF. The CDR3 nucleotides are TGTGCTAGTGACCGGGCACACAGGGGTGACACTGAAGCTTTCTTT.

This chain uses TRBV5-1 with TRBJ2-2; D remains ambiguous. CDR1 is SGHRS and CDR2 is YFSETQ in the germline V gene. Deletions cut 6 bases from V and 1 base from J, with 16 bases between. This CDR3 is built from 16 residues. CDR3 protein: CASNLQAHLNTGELFF. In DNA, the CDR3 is TGCGCCAGCAATCTGCAAGCCCATCTGAACACCGGGGAGCTGTTTTTT. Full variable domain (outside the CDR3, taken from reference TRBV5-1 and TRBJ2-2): KAGVTQTPRYLIKTRGQQVTLSCSPISGHRSVSWYQQTPGQGLQFLFEYFSETQRNKGNFPGRFSGRQFSNSRSEMNVSTLELGDSALYLCASNLQAHLNTGELFFGEGSRLTVL.

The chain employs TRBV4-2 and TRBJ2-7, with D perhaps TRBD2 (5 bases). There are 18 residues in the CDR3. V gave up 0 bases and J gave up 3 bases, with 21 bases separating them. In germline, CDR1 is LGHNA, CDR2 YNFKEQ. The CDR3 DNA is TGTGCCAGCAGCCAAGAGGTCCCCGTAAGGACTTCTGTCTACGAGCAGTACTTC. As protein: CASSQEVPVRTSVYEQYF.

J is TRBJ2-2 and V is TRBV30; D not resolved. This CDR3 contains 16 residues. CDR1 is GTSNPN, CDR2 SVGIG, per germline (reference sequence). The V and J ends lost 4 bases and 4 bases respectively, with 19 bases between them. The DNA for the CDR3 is TGTGCCTGGACTGGCCACAGAGGTGCAGGCACCGGGGAGCTGTTTTTT. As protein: CAWTGHRGAGTGELFF.

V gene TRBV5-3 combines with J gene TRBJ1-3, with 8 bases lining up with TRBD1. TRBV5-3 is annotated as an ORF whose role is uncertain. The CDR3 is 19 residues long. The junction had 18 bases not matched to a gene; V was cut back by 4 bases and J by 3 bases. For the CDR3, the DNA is TGTGCCAGAAGCCGGCCCGTAGGATTACAGGGGGAGTATGGAAACACCATATATTTT. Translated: CARSRPVGLQGEYGNTIYF.

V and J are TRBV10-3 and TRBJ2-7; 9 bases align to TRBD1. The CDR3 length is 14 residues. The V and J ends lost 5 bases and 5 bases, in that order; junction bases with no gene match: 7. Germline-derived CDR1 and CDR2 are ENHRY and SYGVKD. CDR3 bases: TGTGCCATCAGTAGGGACAGGGAGCGGAACGAGCAGTACTTC. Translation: CAISRDRERNEQYF.

CDR3 sequence (DNA): TGTGCCAGCAGCTTAACACTAGCCCCCAACACAGATACGCAGTATTTT. Protein sequence: CASSLTLAPNTDTQYF. The chain has TRBV5-4 and TRBJ2-3; TRBD2 might be the D (6 bases). This CDR3 has 16 residues. Germline V gene sequence: CDR1 SGHNT, CDR2 YYREEE (reference sequence). Trimming removed 2 bases from V and 2 bases from J, with 15 bases in between.

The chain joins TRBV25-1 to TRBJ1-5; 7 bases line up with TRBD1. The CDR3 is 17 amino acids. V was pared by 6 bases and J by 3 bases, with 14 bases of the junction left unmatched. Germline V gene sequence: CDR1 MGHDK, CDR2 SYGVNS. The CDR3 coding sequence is TGTGCCAGCAGCCCCTCCATTACAGGGGTTCTCAATCAGCCCCAGCATTTT. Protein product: CASSPSITGVLNQPQHF.

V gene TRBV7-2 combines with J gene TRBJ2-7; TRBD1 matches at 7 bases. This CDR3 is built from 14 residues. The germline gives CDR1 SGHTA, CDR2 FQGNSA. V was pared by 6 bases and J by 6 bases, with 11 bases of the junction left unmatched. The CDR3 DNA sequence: TGTGCCAGCAGACAACCGGGACAGCGGTCCGAGCAGTACTTC. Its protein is CASRQPGQRSEQYF.

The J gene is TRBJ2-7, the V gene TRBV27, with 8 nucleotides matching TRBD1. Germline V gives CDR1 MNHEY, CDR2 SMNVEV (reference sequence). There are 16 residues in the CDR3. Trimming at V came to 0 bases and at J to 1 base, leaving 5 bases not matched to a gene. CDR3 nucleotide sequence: TGTGCCAGCAGTTTATCGACAGGGGATGGGTCCTACGAGCAGTACTTC. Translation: CASSLSTGDGSYEQYF.

Here the CDR3 DNA reads TGTGCCAGCGTTACTGGAAACACCATATATTTT. Its protein product is CASVTGNTIYF. This chain joins TRBV6-5 and TRBJ1-3; D unresolved. The CDR3 spans 11 residues. Per germline, CDR1 MNHEY and CDR2 SVGAGI. Trimming cost V 8 bases and J 2 bases, with 4 bases left between them.

CDR3 sequence (DNA): TGCGCCAGCAGCTTGGGGACAGGAACCTACACTGAAGCTTTCTTT. Protein product: CASSLGTGTYTEAFF. The chain links TRBV5-1 to TRBJ1-1; 7 bases fit TRBD1. CDR3 length: 15 residues. Trimming removed 0 bases from V and 3 bases from J; junction bases left unmatched: 5. The germline gives CDR1 SGHRS, CDR2 YFSETQ.

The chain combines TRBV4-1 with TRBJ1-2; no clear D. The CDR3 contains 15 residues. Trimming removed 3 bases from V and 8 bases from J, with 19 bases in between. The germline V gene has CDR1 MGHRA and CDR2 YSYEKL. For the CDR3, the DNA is TGCGCCAGCAGCCATCCCAACCCGACCTCGGGGGGCTACACCTTC. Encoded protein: CASSHPNPTSGGYTF.

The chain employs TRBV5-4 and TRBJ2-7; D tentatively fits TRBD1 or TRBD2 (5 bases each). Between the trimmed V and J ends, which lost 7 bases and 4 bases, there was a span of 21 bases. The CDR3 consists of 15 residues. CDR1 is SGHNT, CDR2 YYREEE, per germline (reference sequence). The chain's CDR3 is CASGPIGGPAYEQYF. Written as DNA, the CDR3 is TGTGCCAGCGGACCGATTGGGGGTCCGGCGTACGAGCAGTACTTC.

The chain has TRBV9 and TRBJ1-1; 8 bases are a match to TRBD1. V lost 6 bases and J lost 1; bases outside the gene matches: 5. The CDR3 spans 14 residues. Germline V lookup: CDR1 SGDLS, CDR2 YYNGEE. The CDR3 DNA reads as TGTGCCAGCACCCTGGGACAGGCGAACACTGAAGCTTTCTTT. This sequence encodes CASTLGQANTEAFF.

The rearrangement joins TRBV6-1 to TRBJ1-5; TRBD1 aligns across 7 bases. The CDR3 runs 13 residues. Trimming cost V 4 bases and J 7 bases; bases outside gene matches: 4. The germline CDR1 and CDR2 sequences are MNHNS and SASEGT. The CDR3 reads CASSAAGGQPQHF. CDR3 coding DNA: TGTGCCAGCAGTGCTGCAGGGGGACAGCCCCAGCATTTT.

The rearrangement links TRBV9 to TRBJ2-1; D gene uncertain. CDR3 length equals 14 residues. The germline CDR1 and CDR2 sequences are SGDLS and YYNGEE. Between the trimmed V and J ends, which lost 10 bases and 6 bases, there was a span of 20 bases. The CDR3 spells CAASSEREGNEQFF. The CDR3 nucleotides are TGTGCCGCCTCCTCGGAAAGGGAAGGCAATGAGCAGTTCTTC.

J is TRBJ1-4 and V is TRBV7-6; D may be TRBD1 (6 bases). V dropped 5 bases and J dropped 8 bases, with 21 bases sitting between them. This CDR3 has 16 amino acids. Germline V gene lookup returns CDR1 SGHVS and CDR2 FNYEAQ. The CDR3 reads CASSRGGWGRQEKLFF. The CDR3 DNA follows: TGTGCCAGCAGCCGAGGGGGGTGGGGGCGACAGGAAAAACTGTTTTTT.